The 14 T cell receptor beta chains below all came from one sample that was sequenced in a study of tumor-infiltrating lymphocytes in primary liver carcinoma. Germline DNA was extracted too, while blood RNA derived from unsorted whole blood. Using a constant-region primer together with ProtoScript II reverse transcriptase, TCR beta cDNA was made from about 500 ng of total RNA. Modified slightly, ARM-PCR produced TCR beta libraries over three nested multiplex PCR rounds. Running 10 cycles apiece, the first two PCR rounds relied on TRBV1-TRBV30 forward primers together with a C-beta reverse primer. MiXCR was run by TCRdb on the multiplex PCR reads, yielding one entry per CDR3 protein. The sample holds about 310,000 distinct CDR3 sequences, more than 55% seen once. Sequenced sample: peripheral blood. The source is a man aged 35-49 years with primary liver carcinoma and hepatitis B virus infection.

Of note for this clonotype: No conserved phenylalanine or tryptophan ends this CDR3, so it is likely a read error. The CDR3 DNA reads TGTGCCAGTAGCGAACAGGGGAACTCCTACGAGCAGTACTTA. Protein sequence: CASSEQGNSYEQYL. The chain employs TRBV11-2 and TRBJ2-7; TRBD1 aligns across 7 bases. Germline V lookup: CDR1 SGHAT, CDR2 FQNNGV. The V segment lost 9 bases and the J segment 0 bases; nucleotides outside the gene matches: 8. The CDR3 loop spans 14 amino acids.

This clonotype was recorded many times. The chain's CDR3 is CASSYLGSPKNIQYF. In nucleotides, the CDR3 is TGTGCCAGCAGTTATCTGGGCAGCCCCAAAAACATTCAGTACTTC. This chain joins TRBV6-5 and TRBJ2-4, with unresolved D. CDR1 MNHEY and CDR2 SVGAGI come from the germline V gene. With 3 bases removed from V and 2 bases from J, the gap between germline ends came to 11 bases. This CDR3 spans 15 amino acids.

The chain is built from TRBV5-1 and TRBJ2-7; 9 positions match TRBD1. The CDR3 consists of 14 residues. Germline V gives CDR1 SGHRS, CDR2 YFSETQ. V gave up 4 bases and J gave up 5 bases; unmatched junction bases: 7. The CDR3 here is CASSGRTGENEQYF. The CDR3, as DNA: TGCGCCAGCAGCGGACGGACAGGGGAGAACGAGCAGTACTTC. The whole variable domain, remainder taken from reference TRBV5-1 and TRBJ2-7, is KAGVTQTPRYLIKTRGQQVTLSCSPISGHRSVSWYQQTPGQGLQFLFEYFSETQRNKGNFPGRFSGRQFSNSRSEMNVSTLELGDSALYLCASSGRTGENEQYFGPGTRLTVT.

This clonotype has a single count. Just one base apart from a much larger clone, this may be a read error. The V call is TRBV11-2, the J call TRBJ1-2; D remains unclear. The CDR3 totals 15 residues. With 0 bases removed from V and 0 bases from J, the gap between germline ends came to 8 bases. Germline V CDR1 and CDR2: SGHAT, FQNNGV. The CDR3 sequence is CASSLDITANYGYTF. CDR3 bases: TGTGCCAGCAGCTTAGATATAACAGCTAACTATGGCTACACCTTC.

For this clonotype: A junction boundary mismatches the germline segment, possibly from a read error. V and J are TRBV12-3 or TRBV12-4 and TRBJ2-2, with unresolved D. There are 15 residues in the CDR3. CDR3 sequence (DNA): TGTGTCAGCAGTTTAGGAGCACCCCTCACCGGGGAGCTGTTTTTT. Translated: CVSSLGAPLTGELFF.

This clonotype has at least ten counts. The chain joins TRBV29-1 to TRBJ2-5; 13 bases are a match to TRBD2. The V segment lost 8 bases and the J segment 9 bases; nucleotides outside the gene matches: 15. The CDR3 is 15 amino acids. Germline V gene sequence: CDR1 SQVTM, CDR2 ANQGSEA. CDR3 loop: CSTAGTSGISTAQYF. The CDR3 region has the DNA TGCAGCACCGCCGGGACTAGCGGGATTTCGACCGCCCAGTACTTC.

The V gene is TRBV30, the J gene TRBJ2-7, with 7 bases aligning to TRBD1. The CDR3 runs to 12 residues. Losses at the gene ends were 7 bases for V and 7 bases for J; bases not matched to a gene: 10. Germline CDR1 is GTSNPN and CDR2 is SVGIG (reference sequence). The CDR3 sequence is CALGQDSEEQYF. The CDR3 nucleotides read TGTGCCTTAGGACAGGATTCGGAAGAGCAGTACTTC.

The gene calls are TRBV10-1 and TRBJ1-1; possibly TRBD1 for D (5 bases). With 3 bases removed from V and 5 bases from J, the gap between germline ends came to 13 bases. Germline V gene lookup returns CDR1 WNHNN and CDR2 SYGVQD (reference sequence). This CDR3 has 14 amino acids. The CDR3 nucleotides read TGCGCCAGCAGTGATGGGGGGGTACGGACTGAAGCTTTCTTT. Translated, it gives CASSDGGVRTEAFF.

As concerns this clonotype: A read error may explain this, as a much larger clone is one base away. The limits of the CDR3 on the DNA are not certain, so only TCRdb's listed CDR3 is given. The genes are TRBV7-9 and TRBJ2-1; the table's D call, TRBD2, was not checked against the DNA. The CDR3 length is 15 residues, termini included. In germline, CDR1 is SEHNR, CDR2 FQNEAQ (reference sequence). The CDR3: CASSLAFGGGNELFF.

In the case of this clonotype: Given a much more abundant clone one base away, this may be a read error. V and J are TRBV12-3 or TRBV12-4 and TRBJ2-2; D perhaps matches TRBD2 (5 bases). The CDR3 consists of 12 residues. CDR3 residues: CASGLPGGELFF. DNA for the CDR3: TGTGCCAGCGGTTTACCGGGAGGGGAGCTGTTTTTT.

The genes are TRBV28 and TRBJ2-4; D perhaps matches TRBD1 (6 bases). From germline, CDR1 is MDHEN and CDR2 SYDVKM. V gave up 5 bases and J gave up 1 base, with 12 bases separating them. CDR3 size: 15 residues. The CDR3, as DNA: TGTGCCAGCAGTGCAGGGGATTTCGCCAAAAACATTCAGTACTTC. Translating gives CASSAGDFAKNIQYF.

This clonotype showed up many times. The V and J genes are TRBV6-2 or TRBV6-3 and TRBJ1-5, with D possibly matching TRBD1 (6 bases). The V gene lost 4 bases and the J gene lost 4 bases, with 11 bases spanning the gap. The CDR3 spans 14 residues. CDR1 and CDR2 from the germline V gene are MNHEY and SVGEGT. This CDR3 reads CASSSPGVNQPQHF. The CDR3 DNA is TGTGCCAGCAGTTCTCCAGGGGTTAATCAGCCCCAGCATTTT.

Regarding this clonotype: A junction boundary mismatches the germline segment, possibly from a read error. V usage is TRBV5-1 and J usage is TRBJ2-1; D is unresolved. CDR1 and CDR2 from the germline V gene are SGHRS and YFSETQ. This CDR3 is built from 15 residues. CDR3 amino acids: CAGSLAASSYNEQFF. DNA of the CDR3: TGCGCCGGCAGCTTGGCGGCTAGCTCCTACAATGAGCAGTTCTTC.

In regard to this clonotype: A much larger clonotype is one base distant, so this may be a read error. Since the CDR3 does not end with the conserved phenylalanine or tryptophan, this likely comes from a read error. The chain recombines TRBV29-1 with TRBJ2-7; 7 bases align to TRBD2. The CDR3 contains 14 residues. V lost 6 bases to trimming and J lost 3 bases; unmatched junction nucleotides: 11. Germline lookup yields CDR1 SQVTM and CDR2 ANQGSEA. The CDR3 loop reads CSVLSQTSSYEQYL. The CDR3 DNA sequence: TGCAGCGTCCTCTCCCAGACTAGCAGCTACGAGCAGTACTTA.